This entry concerns a single T cell receptor beta chain. Its antigen is currently unknown. The data were obtained in a study of CD8+ T cells in alopecia areata. The CDR3 sequence is 12 residues long. After removal of 3 bases from V and 8 bases from J, the junction contained 3 bases not matched to a gene. CDR1 WSHSY and CDR2 SAAADI come from the germline V gene. The sequencing template was cDNA reverse transcribed from extracted RNA. Profiling relied on immunoSEQ multiplex PCR, and the TCRdb table lists in-frame clones only, not all of them. The repertoire has about 200,000 clones, about three fifths of them found once; the top ten carry 1.6%. Indicated treatment: oral pan-JAK inhibitor, 5-10 mg twice daily. Researchers gathered lesional scalp punch biopsies and peripheral blood from patients with alopecia areata. Broader study findings: Clonality was higher in lesional than normal scalp, especially in alopecia totalis/universalis. Significant decreases in scalp clonality and expanded CD8+ clones followed tofacitinib treatment.

Sample: CD4+ T cells sorted from blood, taken at week 4, from a patient treated with tofacitinib. The clonotype was recovered from a human donor with alopecia areata. The gene calls are TRBV10-2 and TRBJ1-1, with 7 bases lining up with TRBD1. For the CDR3, the DNA is TGCGCCAGCAGTGATACAGGGGTGGAAGCTTTCTTT. Protein sequence: CASSDTGVEAFF.